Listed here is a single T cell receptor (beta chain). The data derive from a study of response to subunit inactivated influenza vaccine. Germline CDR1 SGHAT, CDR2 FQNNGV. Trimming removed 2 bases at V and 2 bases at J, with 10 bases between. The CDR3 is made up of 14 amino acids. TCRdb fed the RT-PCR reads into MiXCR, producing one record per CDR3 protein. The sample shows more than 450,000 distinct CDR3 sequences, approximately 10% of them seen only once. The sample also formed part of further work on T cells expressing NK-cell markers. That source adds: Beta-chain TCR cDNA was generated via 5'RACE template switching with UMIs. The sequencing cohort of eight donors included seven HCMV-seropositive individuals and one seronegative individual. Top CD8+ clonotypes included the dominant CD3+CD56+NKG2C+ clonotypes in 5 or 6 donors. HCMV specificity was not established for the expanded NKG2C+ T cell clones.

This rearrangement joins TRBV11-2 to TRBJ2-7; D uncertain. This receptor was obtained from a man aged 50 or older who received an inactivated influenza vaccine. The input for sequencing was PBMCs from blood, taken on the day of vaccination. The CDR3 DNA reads TGTGCCAGCAGCTTACAAAGCGCCACCTACGAGCAGTACTTC. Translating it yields CASSLQSATYEQYF.